This T cell receptor (beta chain) was documented in a study of post-analysis software for immune sequencing data. This clonotype was seen a few times. The authors incorporated unique molecular identifiers into the TCR beta cDNA libraries. From the PCR reads, TCRdb called clonotypes with MiXCR, one entry per CDR3 protein. The sample shows approximately 730,000 distinct CDR3 sequences, 25% to 30% of them seen only once. The specimen was blood. This receptor was identified in a girl aged 10-17 years with multiple sclerosis.

The CDR3 spells CSAIQGSEAFF. The CDR3, as DNA: TGCAGTGCTATCCAGGGTTCTGAAGCTTTCTTT. The V and J genes are TRBV20-1 and TRBJ1-1; D might be TRBD1 (5 bases). The CDR3 consists of 11 residues. CDR1 and CDR2 from the germline V gene are DFQATT and SNEGSKA (reference sequence). The ends were cut back, 4 bases at V and 6 bases at J, with 9 bases in the middle.